The 7 T cell receptor beta chains in this list originate from one sample, sequenced in a study of identifying expanded T cells in peripheral blood. The protocol was immunoSEQ multiplex PCR, while the TCRdb copy is restricted to in-frame clones and leaves out a portion. The profile covers more than 45,000 clones, with around 90% appearing a single time and 3.5% to 4.5% taken by the ten largest. Sample: blood. These TCRs come from a person aged 18 to 70 in good health.

This clone came up a few times. The chain has TRBV7-2 and TRBJ1-5; the D is unclear. This CDR3 has 13 amino acids. V lost 0 bases, J lost 5 bases, and 5 bases lay in between. Looked up from germline, CDR1 is SGHTA and CDR2 is FQGNSA. Written as DNA, the CDR3 is TGTGCCAGCAGCTTAGCGCTTCATCAGCCCCAGCATTTT. This codes for CASSLALHQPQHF.

V is TRBV6-1 and J is TRBJ1-2; the match to TRBD1 covers 7 bases. Losses at the gene ends were 0 bases for V and 4 bases for J; bases not matched to a gene: 11. Germline assignment: CDR1 MNHNS and CDR2 SASEGT. This CDR3 spans 17 amino acids. The CDR3 here is CASSEAPPVTGSYGYTF. As DNA, the CDR3 is TGTGCCAGCAGTGAAGCGCCTCCTGTGACAGGGTCCTATGGCTACACCTTC.

The chain combines TRBV11-3 with TRBJ2-5; a weak D match, TRBD2 (6 bases). The CDR3 consists of 15 residues. The germline CDR1 and CDR2 sequences are SGHNT and YENEEA. Trimming took off 1 base at V and 4 bases at J, with 13 bases between the two ends. The CDR3 reads CASSLVRETGETQYF. In DNA, the CDR3 is TGTGCCAGCAGCTTAGTCCGGGAGACGGGAGAGACCCAGTACTTC.

The V call is TRBV4-3, the J call TRBJ1-1, with D uncertain. The CDR3 length is 14 residues. Germline V CDR1 and CDR2: LGHNA, YSLEER. V was shortened by 3 bases and J by 7 bases, with 15 bases between the two germline ends. The CDR3 nucleotides are TGCGCCAGCAGCCAGGCGATCGGTGAGGGTGAAGCTTTCTTT. Amino acids: CASSQAIGEGEAFF.

The rearrangement joins TRBV5-1 to TRBJ2-5; D is possibly TRBD2 (6 bases). Trimming shortened V by 0 bases and J by 5 bases, and 11 bases separated the two germline ends. In germline, CDR1 is SGHRS, CDR2 YFSETQ. This CDR3 spans 14 amino acids. The CDR3: CASSLGDFGETQYF. The CDR3 nucleotides are TGCGCCAGCAGCTTGGGGGACTTTGGGGAGACCCAGTACTTC.

The chain is built from TRBV7-9 and TRBJ2-5, with D unclear. Germline CDR1 SEHNR, CDR2 FQNEAQ (reference sequence). With 2 bases removed from V and 5 bases from J, the gap between germline ends came to 6 bases. This CDR3 comprises 12 residues. Here the CDR3 reads CASSLLGETQYF. CDR3 nucleotides: TGTGCCAGCAGCTTATTAGGGGAGACCCAGTACTTC.

This sequence joins TRBV6-1 and TRBJ2-5, with D hard to call. This CDR3 comprises 12 residues. Germline V CDR1 and CDR2: MNHNS, SASEGT. Trimming shortened V by 5 bases and J by 4 bases, and 8 bases separated the two germline ends. The DNA of the CDR3 is TGTGCCAGCAGTCGGCTAGTAGAGACCCAGTACTTC. This encodes CASSRLVETQYF.